The 23 T cell receptor beta chains below all came from one sample that was sequenced in a study of PD-1 blockade in classical Hodgkin lymphoma. The method was immunoSEQ multiplex PCR; TCRdb's version includes in-frame clones alone and lacks a portion of them. The data hold tens of thousands of clones, with approximately 94% observed a single time. Each patient relapsed following autologous stem cell transplantation, and prior brentuximab vedotin exposure differed. The sample consisted of peripheral blood mononuclear cells (PBMCs), taken at baseline. These receptors were obtained from a human donor with classical Hodgkin lymphoma.

J is TRBJ1-2 and V is TRBV6-1; D is uncertain. Trimming took off 7 bases at V and 3 bases at J, with 12 bases between the two ends. CDR1 is MNHNS and CDR2 is SASEGT in the germline V gene. The CDR3 contains 13 residues. This CDR3 reads CASKFGGYYGYTF. DNA for the CDR3: TGTGCCAGCAAATTTGGCGGATACTATGGCTACACCTTC.

The chain combines TRBV6-4 with TRBJ2-3, with TRBD2 identical over 10 bases. Germline V gene sequence: CDR1 MRHNA, CDR2 SNTAGT. V was pared by 9 bases and J by 6 bases, with 12 bases of the junction left unmatched. The CDR3 covers 15 residues. The CDR3 protein is CASRTSGLLADTQYF. The CDR3 nucleotides read TGTGCCAGTCGGACTAGCGGACTACTAGCGGATACGCAGTATTTT.

The CDR3 DNA sequence: TGTGCCAGCAGTAAGACAGCGACGGACACTGAAGCTTTCTTT. This codes for CASSKTATDTEAFF. The chain carries TRBV27 and TRBJ1-1, with D tentatively TRBD1 (5 bases). This CDR3 has 14 residues. V was clipped by 5 bases and J by 3 bases, with 13 bases between them. Germline V CDR1 and CDR2: MNHEY, SMNVEV (reference sequence).

This clone was seen a single time. V and J are TRBV2 and TRBJ2-5; D possibly corresponds to TRBD2 (7 bases). This CDR3 comprises 17 residues. The ends were cut back, 8 bases at V and 3 bases at J, with 25 bases in the middle. The V gene's germline CDR1 is SNHLY and CDR2 FYNNEI. CDR3 region: CASRGASNGGHKETQYF. The DNA of the CDR3 is TGTGCCAGCCGGGGTGCCTCCAACGGGGGGCATAAAGAGACCCAGTACTTC.

The chain uses TRBV5-1 and TRBJ1-3; TRBD1 is a possible D gene (6 bases). This CDR3 has 14 amino acids. V was pared by 4 bases and J by 2 bases, with 10 bases between. The germline V gene has CDR1 SGHRS and CDR2 YFSETQ. CDR3 loop: CASSPGTPGNTIYF. CDR3 coding DNA: TGCGCCAGCAGCCCCGGGACACCTGGAAACACCATATATTTT. Drawing the rest from reference TRBV5-1 and TRBJ1-3, the complete variable domain is KAGVTQTPRYLIKTRGQQVTLSCSPISGHRSVSWYQQTPGQGLQFLFEYFSETQRNKGNFPGRFSGRQFSNSRSEMNVSTLELGDSALYLCASSPGTPGNTIYFGEGSWLTVV.

This chain joins TRBV11-2 and TRBJ2-5; 7 nucleotides align to TRBD2. Germline V gives CDR1 SGHAT, CDR2 FQNNGV. The CDR3 totals 17 residues. The J segment lost 1 base and the V segment lost 5 bases, leaving 13 bases of the junction unmatched. The CDR3 DNA reads TGTGCCAGCAGCGTCCTTGCGTTCGGCGGGGGCCAAGAGACCCAGTACTTC. Encoded protein: CASSVLAFGGGQETQYF.

J is TRBJ1-2 and V is TRBV10-3, with no clear D. This CDR3 is 15 amino acids long. Germline V gene data show CDR1 as ENHRY and CDR2 as SYGVKD. V lost 7 bases and J lost 5, with 20 bases in between. The CDR3: CAIILPAREGYGYTF. The CDR3 DNA follows: TGTGCCATCATCCTCCCCGCGCGGGAAGGTTATGGCTACACCTTC.

The chain links TRBV6-5 to TRBJ1-2; the match to TRBD1 covers 8 bases. The V segment lost 8 bases and the J segment 6 bases; nucleotides outside the gene matches: 8. The V gene's germline CDR1 is MNHEY and CDR2 SVGAGI. The CDR3 is made up of 13 amino acids. CDR3 sequence: CASGPGQADGYTF. The CDR3 region has the DNA TGTGCCAGCGGTCCGGGACAGGCGGATGGCTACACCTTC.

The rearrangement uses TRBV5-1 and TRBJ1-2; no firm D call. V lost 3 bases to trimming and J lost 8 bases, with 11 bases between them. The CDR3 totals 12 residues. Germline V gene lookup returns CDR1 SGHRS and CDR2 YFSETQ. The CDR3 is CASSSPPGGYTF. The DNA for the CDR3 is TGCGCCAGCAGCTCCCCTCCAGGAGGCTACACCTTC.

The chain has TRBV6-6 and TRBJ1-1; D is undetermined. V gave up 5 bases and J gave up 3 bases, with 10 bases separating them. The CDR3 has 13 amino acids. Germline V gene data show CDR1 as MNHNY and CDR2 as SVGAGI (reference sequence). The CDR3 nucleotides are TGTGCCAGCAGTCGCCTTCGGGACACTGAAGCTTTCTTT. Its protein is CASSRLRDTEAFF.

The rearrangement joins TRBV7-9 to TRBJ2-1; D remains unclear. Trimming pared 2 bases from V and 9 bases from J, leaving 5 bases between. CDR1 SEHNR and CDR2 FQNEAQ come from the germline V gene (reference sequence). The CDR3 is made up of 11 amino acids. The CDR3, as DNA: TGTGCCAGCAGCTTACTCAGTGAGCAGTTCTTC. This gives the protein CASSLLSEQFF.

The chain uses TRBV15 and TRBJ2-3; D unclear. Germline-derived CDR1 and CDR2 are LNHNV and YYDKDF (reference sequence). The germline V and J ends were trimmed by 5 bases and 0 bases, with 9 bases remaining between them. The CDR3 runs to 14 residues. CDR3 region: CATSRQTSTDTQYF. CDR3 sequence (DNA): TGTGCCACCAGCCGACAAACTAGCACAGATACGCAGTATTTT.

This clone was seen a single time. The chain carries TRBV10-3 and TRBJ2-3, with D unclear. This CDR3 has 11 residues. Germline loops: CDR1 ENHRY, CDR2 SYGVKD. Trimming stripped 10 bases from V and 0 bases from J, with 5 bases between. For the CDR3, the DNA is TGTGCCACCTCTAGCACAGATACGCAGTATTTT. Translating gives CATSSTDTQYF.

The chain links TRBV7-2 to TRBJ2-7; 9 bases match TRBD2. V was pared by 5 bases and J by 7 bases, with 6 bases of the junction left unmatched. Germline assignment: CDR1 SGHTA and CDR2 FQGNSA. The CDR3 consists of 13 residues. The CDR3 sequence is CASSELAGSEQYF. The CDR3 DNA follows: TGTGCCAGCAGCGAACTAGCGGGTAGTGAGCAGTACTTC.

The V and J genes are TRBV7-8 and TRBJ1-2, with 9 bases matching TRBD1. In germline, CDR1 is SGHVS, CDR2 FQNEAQ. The CDR3 is 17 residues long. J was trimmed by 1 base and V by 1 base; bases with no gene match: 7. This chain's CDR3 is CASSLEGTGNLNYGYTF. The DNA for the CDR3 is TGTGCCAGCAGCTTAGAAGGGACAGGGAACCTTAACTATGGCTACACCTTC.

Notes on this clone: Germline and junction disagree at one end, which may indicate a read error. The chain employs TRBV5-6 and TRBJ2-4, with D tentatively TRBD1 or TRBD2 (5 bases each). This CDR3 is 12 amino acids long. Per the germline V gene, CDR1 is SGHDT and CDR2 is YYEEEE. CDR3: CASSLAGRIMDF. The CDR3 nucleotides read TGTGCCAGCAGCTTGGCGGGACGGATCATGGACTTC.

In its sample, this clone was seen once. The CDR3: CASSRDSGLAEATDTQYF. DNA of the CDR3: TGTGCCAGCAGCCGAGACTCCGGACTAGCGGAGGCCACAGATACGCAGTATTTT. The chain joins TRBV4-2 to TRBJ2-3, with 10 bases that match TRBD2. Per germline, CDR1 LGHNA and CDR2 YNFKEQ. This CDR3 comprises 18 residues. V shed 4 bases, J shed 2 bases, and the junction held 12 bases outside the gene matches.

The J gene is TRBJ2-3, the V gene TRBV30, with 8 bases that match TRBD1. Germline lookup yields CDR1 GTSNPN and CDR2 SVGIG (reference sequence). The junction had 3 bases not matched to a gene; V was cut back by 1 base and J by 9 bases. This CDR3 contains 12 residues. CDR3 sequence: CAWSDWDRTQYF. CDR3 coding DNA: TGTGCCTGGAGTGACTGGGACAGGACGCAGTATTTT. The whole variable domain, remainder taken from reference TRBV30 and TRBJ2-3, is SQTIHQWPATLVQPVGSPLSLECTVEGTSNPNLYWYRQAAGRGLQLLFYSVGIGQISSEVPQNLSASRPQDRQFILSSKKLLLSDSGFYLCAWSDWDRTQYFGPGTRLTVL.

This clone ranks as medium-sized. This chain uses TRBV27 with TRBJ1-2; D is perhaps TRBD1 (5 bases). Germline V lookup: CDR1 MNHEY, CDR2 SMNVEV (reference sequence). The CDR3 runs to 13 residues. The V and J ends lost 3 bases and 7 bases respectively, with 12 bases between them. The CDR3 DNA sequence: TGTGCCAGCAGTTTGTCGGGGCGGGCTGGCTACACCTTC. Encoded protein: CASSLSGRAGYTF.

The V gene is TRBV4-1, the J gene TRBJ2-7; D is uncertain. The ends were cut back, 1 base at V and 2 bases at J, with 12 bases in the middle. The CDR3 has 15 amino acids. The germline V gene encodes CDR1 MGHRA and CDR2 YSYEKL. This CDR3 reads CASSQVQEVPYEQYF. The CDR3 DNA reads TGCGCCAGCAGCCAAGTCCAAGAGGTTCCCTACGAGCAGTACTTC.

The chain combines TRBV7-9 with TRBJ2-5; D perhaps matches TRBD2 (5 bases). The CDR3 is made up of 14 amino acids. Germline assignment: CDR1 SEHNR and CDR2 FQNEAQ (reference sequence). V was shortened by 5 bases and J by 3 bases, with 13 bases between the two germline ends. CDR3 sequence (DNA): TGTGCCAGCAGCCTCGGGGTAGAAGAAGAGACCCAGTACTTC. This sequence encodes CASSLGVEEETQYF.

V usage is TRBV7-2 and J usage is TRBJ2-7; TRBD2 agrees at 8 bases. Per the germline V gene, CDR1 is SGHTA and CDR2 is FQGNSA. The CDR3 totals 13 residues. Trimming took 4 bases from V and 5 from J; bases not matched to a gene: 4. This CDR3 is CASSWGLVNEQYF. CDR3 coding DNA: TGTGCCAGCAGCTGGGGACTAGTGAACGAGCAGTACTTC. Complete variable domain (other parts from reference TRBV7-2 and TRBJ2-7): GAGVSQSPSNKVTEKGKDVELRCDPISGHTALYWYRQSLGQGLEFLIYFQGNSAPDKSGLPSDRFSAERTGGSVSTLTIQRTQQEDSAVYLCASSWGLVNEQYFGPGTRLTVT.

This clone has just a few counts. CDR3 sequence (DNA): TGTGCCAGCAGCTTAGTAGGACTAGAAGCGGTCGAGCAGTACTTC. It translates to CASSLVGLEAVEQYF. The rearrangement joins TRBV11-2 to TRBJ2-7; 7 bases map to TRBD2. Trimming at V came to 1 base and at J to 6 bases, leaving 9 bases not matched to a gene. The CDR3 consists of 15 residues. Germline CDR1 SGHAT, CDR2 FQNNGV.